This T cell receptor beta chain appears in the sequencing data of a study of cytomegalovirus exposure and HLA in healthy donors. The CDR3 has 13 amino acids. Germline V lookup: CDR1 GTSNPN, CDR2 SVGIG (reference sequence). V was trimmed by 2 bases and J by 1 base, leaving 6 bases between them. Primers included in the PCR were 60 Vbeta and 13 Jbeta primers. Assay: immunoSEQ multiplex PCR; the TCRdb copy retains only in-frame clones and omits some. Counted here are 150,000 or so clones, over 65% occurring once; the ten biggest clones make up about 13%. The sequencing sample was made of PBMCs. V gene TRBV30 combines with J gene TRBJ1-5; D call uncertain. This clonotype was sampled from a man in his forties in good health and CMV-seropositive. CDR3 sequence: CAWSSQSNQPQHF. In DNA, the CDR3 is TGTGCCTGGAGTAGTCAGAGCAATCAGCCCCAGCATTTT. Variable domain in full (rest from reference TRBV30 and TRBJ1-5): SQTIHQWPATLVQPVGSPLSLECTVEGTSNPNLYWYRQAAGRGLQLLFYSVGIGQISSEVPQNLSASRPQDRQFILSSKKLLLSDSGFYLCAWSSQSNQPQHFGDGTRLSIL.